This TCR beta chain emerged from a study of blood T cell repertoires in COVID-19. The wider study: Sites across the United States, Italy and Spain contributed samples from acute and convalescent COVID-19. T cells, B-cell-depleted T cells, or PBMCs supplied cDNA or gDNA.

In the authors' workflow: Amplified reference gene primers provided the basis for estimating nucleated cell counts. Here immunoSEQ multiplex PCR was the method, and the copy in TCRdb shows in-frame clones only, minus some. The DNA gave D and trimming, while V, J and clone size come from that table. The sample has 95,000 to 120,000 clones, about 85% seen once. The CDR3 totals 17 residues. Germline V lookup: CDR1 LGHNA, CDR2 YSLEER. J gave up 5 bases and V 3 bases, and 8 bases lay outside the gene matches. Source material: peripheral blood. The V gene is TRBV4-3, the J gene TRBJ2-1, with 12 nucleotides matching TRBD2. The sequence was collected from a human donor in a cohort sampled during active COVID-19. DNA for the CDR3: TGCGCCAGCAGCCACCAAATGACTAGCGGGGGAAACAATGAGCAGTTCTTC. As protein: CASSHQMTSGGNNEQFF.